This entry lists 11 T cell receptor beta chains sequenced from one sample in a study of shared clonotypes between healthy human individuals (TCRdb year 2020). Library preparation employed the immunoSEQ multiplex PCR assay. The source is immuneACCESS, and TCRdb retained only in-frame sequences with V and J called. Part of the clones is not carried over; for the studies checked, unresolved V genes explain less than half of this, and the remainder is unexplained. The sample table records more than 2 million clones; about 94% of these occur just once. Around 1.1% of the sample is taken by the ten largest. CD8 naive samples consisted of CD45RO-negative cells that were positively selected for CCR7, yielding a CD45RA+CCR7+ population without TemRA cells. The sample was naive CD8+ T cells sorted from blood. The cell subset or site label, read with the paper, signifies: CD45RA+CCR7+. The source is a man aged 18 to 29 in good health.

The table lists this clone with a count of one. The CDR3 spells CASSEALAGLETQYF. For the CDR3, the DNA is TGTGCCAGCAGTGAAGCGCTCGCGGGGTTGGAGACCCAGTACTTC. This chain joins TRBV6-1 and TRBJ2-5; D is perhaps TRBD2 (6 bases). With 0 bases removed from V and 5 bases from J, the gap between germline ends came to 13 bases. Germline CDR1 is MNHNS and CDR2 is SASEGT. The CDR3 is made up of 15 amino acids.

For the CDR3, the DNA is TGTGCCAGCACCCTAGGAGGTAGCTCCAATGAGCAGTTCTTC. This translates into CASTLGGSSNEQFF. The chain carries TRBV27 and TRBJ2-1; possible D gene TRBD2, 5 bases. V lost 7 bases and J 6 bases, leaving 16 bases between the germline ends. The CDR3 runs 14 residues. Germline CDR1 MNHEY, CDR2 SMNVEV (reference sequence).

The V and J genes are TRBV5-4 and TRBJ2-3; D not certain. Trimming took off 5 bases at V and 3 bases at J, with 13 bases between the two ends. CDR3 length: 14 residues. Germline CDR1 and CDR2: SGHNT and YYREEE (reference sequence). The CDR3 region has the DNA TGTGCCAGCAGGTTAGAAGGGTCTACAGATACGCAGTATTTT. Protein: CASRLEGSTDTQYF.

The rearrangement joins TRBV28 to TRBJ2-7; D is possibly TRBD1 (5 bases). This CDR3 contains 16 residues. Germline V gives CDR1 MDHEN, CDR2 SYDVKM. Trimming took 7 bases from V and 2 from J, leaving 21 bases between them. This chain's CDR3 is CASNNGAGIIPYEQYF. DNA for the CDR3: TGTGCCAGCAATAATGGGGCAGGTATAATTCCCTACGAGCAGTACTTC.

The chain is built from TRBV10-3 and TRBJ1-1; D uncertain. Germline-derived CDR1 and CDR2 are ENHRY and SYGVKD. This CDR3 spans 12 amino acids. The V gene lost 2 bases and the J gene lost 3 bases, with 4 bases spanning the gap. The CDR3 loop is CAISEKDTEAFF. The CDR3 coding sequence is TGTGCCATCAGTGAGAAGGACACTGAAGCTTTCTTT.

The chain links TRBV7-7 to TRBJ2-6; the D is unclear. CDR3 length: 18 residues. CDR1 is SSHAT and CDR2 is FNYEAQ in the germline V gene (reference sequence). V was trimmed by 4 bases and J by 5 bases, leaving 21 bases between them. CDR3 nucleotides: TGTGCCAGCAGCTATGGCTATAAGTCACAAAGTCGGGCCAACGTCCTGACTTTC. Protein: CASSYGYKSQSRANVLTF. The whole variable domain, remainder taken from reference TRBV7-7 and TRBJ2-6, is GAGVSQSPRYKVTKRGQDVTLRCDPISSHATLYWYQQALGQGPEFLTYFNYEAQPDKSGLPSDRFSAERPEGSISTLTIQRTEQRDSAMYRCASSYGYKSQSRANVLTFGAGSRLTVL.

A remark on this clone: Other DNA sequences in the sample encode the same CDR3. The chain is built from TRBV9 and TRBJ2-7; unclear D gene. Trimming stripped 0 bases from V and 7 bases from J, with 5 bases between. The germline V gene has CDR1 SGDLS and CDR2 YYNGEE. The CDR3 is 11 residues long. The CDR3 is CASSVGDEQYF. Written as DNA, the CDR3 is TGTGCCAGCAGCGTAGGGGATGAGCAGTACTTC.

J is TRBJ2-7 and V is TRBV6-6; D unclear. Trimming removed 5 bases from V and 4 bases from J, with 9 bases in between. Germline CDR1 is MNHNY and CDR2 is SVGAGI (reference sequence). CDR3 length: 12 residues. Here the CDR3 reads CASSNMQYEQYF. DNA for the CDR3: TGTGCCAGCAGTAACATGCAATACGAGCAGTACTTC.

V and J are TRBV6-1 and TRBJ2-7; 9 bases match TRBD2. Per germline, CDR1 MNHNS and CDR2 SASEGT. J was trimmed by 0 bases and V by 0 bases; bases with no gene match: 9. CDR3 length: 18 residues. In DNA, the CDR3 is TGTGCCAGCAGTGAAGCTATAAGCGGGGGGCGCCTCTCCTACGAGCAGTACTTC. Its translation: CASSEAISGGRLSYEQYF.

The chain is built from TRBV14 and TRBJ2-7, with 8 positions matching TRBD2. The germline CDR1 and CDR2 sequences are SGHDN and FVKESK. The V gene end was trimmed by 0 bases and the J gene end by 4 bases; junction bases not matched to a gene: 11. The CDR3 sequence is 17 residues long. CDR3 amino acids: CASSQESPPSGWYEQYF. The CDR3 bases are TGTGCCAGCAGCCAAGAAAGCCCCCCTAGCGGGTGGTACGAGCAGTACTTC.

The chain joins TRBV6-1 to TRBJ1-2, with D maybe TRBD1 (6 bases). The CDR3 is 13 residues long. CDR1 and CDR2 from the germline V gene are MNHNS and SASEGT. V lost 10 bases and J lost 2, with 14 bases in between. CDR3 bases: TGTGCCACCCGGCCGGGACACAACTATGGCTACACCTTC. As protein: CATRPGHNYGYTF.